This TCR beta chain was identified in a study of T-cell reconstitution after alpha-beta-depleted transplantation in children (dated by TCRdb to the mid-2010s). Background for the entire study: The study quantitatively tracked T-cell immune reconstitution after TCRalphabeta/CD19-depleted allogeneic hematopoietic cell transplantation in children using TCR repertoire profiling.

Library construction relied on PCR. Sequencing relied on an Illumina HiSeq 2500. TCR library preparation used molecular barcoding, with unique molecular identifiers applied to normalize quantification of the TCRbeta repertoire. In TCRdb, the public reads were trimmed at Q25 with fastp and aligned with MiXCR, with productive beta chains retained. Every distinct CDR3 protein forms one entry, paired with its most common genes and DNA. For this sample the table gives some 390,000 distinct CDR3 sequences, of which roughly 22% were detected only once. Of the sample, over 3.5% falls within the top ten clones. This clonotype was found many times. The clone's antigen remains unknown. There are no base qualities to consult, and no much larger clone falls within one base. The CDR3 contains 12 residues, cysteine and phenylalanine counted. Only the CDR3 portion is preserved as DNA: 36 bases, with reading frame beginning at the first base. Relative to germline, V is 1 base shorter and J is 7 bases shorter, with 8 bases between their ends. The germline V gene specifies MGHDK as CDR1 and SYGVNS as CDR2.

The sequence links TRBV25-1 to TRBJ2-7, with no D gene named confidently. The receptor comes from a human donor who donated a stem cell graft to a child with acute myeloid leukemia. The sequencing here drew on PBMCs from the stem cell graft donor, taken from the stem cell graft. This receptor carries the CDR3 CASSEWEGEQYF. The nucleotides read TGTGCCAGCAGTGAATGGGAAGGGGAGCAGTACTTC.